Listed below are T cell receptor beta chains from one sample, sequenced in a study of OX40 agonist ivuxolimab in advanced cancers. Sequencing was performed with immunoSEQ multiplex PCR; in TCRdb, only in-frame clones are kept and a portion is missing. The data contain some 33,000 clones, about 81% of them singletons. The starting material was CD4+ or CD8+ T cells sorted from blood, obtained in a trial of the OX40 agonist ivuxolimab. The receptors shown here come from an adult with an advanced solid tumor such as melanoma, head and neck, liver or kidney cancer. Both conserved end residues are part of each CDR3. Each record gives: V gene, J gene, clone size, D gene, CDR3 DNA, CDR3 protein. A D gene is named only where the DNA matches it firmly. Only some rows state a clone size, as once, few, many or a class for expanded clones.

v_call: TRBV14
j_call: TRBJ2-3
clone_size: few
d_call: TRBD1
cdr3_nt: TGTGCCAGCAGCCAAGGGAGAACAGGGGGCGCGGGTACGCAGTATTTT
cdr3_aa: CASSQGRTGGAGTQYF

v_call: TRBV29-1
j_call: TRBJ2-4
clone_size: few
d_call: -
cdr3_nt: TGCAGCGTTAAAGTGCCGGAGGCCAAAAACATTCAGTACTTC
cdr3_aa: CSVKVPEAKNIQYF

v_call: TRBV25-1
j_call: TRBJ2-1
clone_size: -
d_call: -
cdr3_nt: TGTGCCAGCAGTGAATGGAGTCGTTCTGCCTACAATGAGCAGTTCTTC
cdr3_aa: CASSEWSRSAYNEQFF

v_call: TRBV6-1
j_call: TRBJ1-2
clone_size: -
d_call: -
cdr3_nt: TGTGCCAGCAGTGTCGGTAGAGGTTCCTATGGCTACACCTTC
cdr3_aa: CASSVGRGSYGYTF

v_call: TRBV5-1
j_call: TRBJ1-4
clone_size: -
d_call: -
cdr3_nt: TGCGCCAGCAGCTTGGATAGAGGGGGTGTTTTCGAAAAACTGTTTTTT
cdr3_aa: CASSLDRGGVFEKLFF

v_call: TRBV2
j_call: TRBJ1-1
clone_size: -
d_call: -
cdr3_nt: TGTGCCAGCAGAGCTTCCGAGTCAAGGGTTGATGAAGCTTTCTTT
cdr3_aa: CASRASESRVDEAFF

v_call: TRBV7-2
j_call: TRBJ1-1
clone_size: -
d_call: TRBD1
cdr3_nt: TGTGCCAGCAGCTTAGCCCCCGACAGGGGCACTGAAGCTTTCTTT
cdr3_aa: CASSLAPDRGTEAFF

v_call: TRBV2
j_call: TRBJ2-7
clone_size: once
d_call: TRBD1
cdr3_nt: TGTGCCAGCAGTGAGTCGGGACAGGGTGACGAGCAGTACTTC
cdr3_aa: CASSESGQGDEQYF

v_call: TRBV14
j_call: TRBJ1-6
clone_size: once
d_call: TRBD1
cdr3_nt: TGTGCCAGCAGCGGACGGACAGGGGGGACTACCTATAATTCACCCCTCCACTTT
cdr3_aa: CASSGRTGGTTYNSPLHF

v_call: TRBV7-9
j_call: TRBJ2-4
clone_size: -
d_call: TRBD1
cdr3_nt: TGTGCCAGCAGCAACGAGGGACAGGGTGGCAAAAACATTCAGTACTTC
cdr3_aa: CASSNEGQGGKNIQYF

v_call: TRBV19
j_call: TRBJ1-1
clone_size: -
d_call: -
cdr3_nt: TGTGCCAGTAGGACAGGTTTGAACACTGAAGCTTTCTTT
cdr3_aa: CASRTGLNTEAFF

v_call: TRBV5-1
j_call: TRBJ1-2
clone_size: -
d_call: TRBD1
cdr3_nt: TGCGCCAGCAGCCTGGGACAGGGTTTCCGTCCCCTTTATGGCTACACCTTC
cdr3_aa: CASSLGQGFRPLYGYTF

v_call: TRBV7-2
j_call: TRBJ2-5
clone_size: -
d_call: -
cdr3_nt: TGTGCCAGCAGCTTACAGGAGAGAGAGACCCAGTACTTC
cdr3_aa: CASSLQERETQYF

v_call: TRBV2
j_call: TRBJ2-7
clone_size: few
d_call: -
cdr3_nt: TGTGCCAGCAGTGAAAGGGAGTACGAGCAGTACTTC
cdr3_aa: CASSEREYEQYF

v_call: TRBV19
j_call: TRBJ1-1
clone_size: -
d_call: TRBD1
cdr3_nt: TGTGCCAGTAGTCCGGGACAGCTGAACACTGAAGCTTTCTTT
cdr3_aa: CASSPGQLNTEAFF

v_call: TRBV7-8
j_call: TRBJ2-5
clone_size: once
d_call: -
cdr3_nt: TGTGCCAGCAGCTTAGGGACTAAAGAGACCCAGTACTTC
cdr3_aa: CASSLGTKETQYF

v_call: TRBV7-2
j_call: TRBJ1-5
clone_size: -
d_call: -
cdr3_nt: TGTGCCAGCAGCGTGGTGGGCAGCAATCAGCCCCAGCATTTT
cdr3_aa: CASSVVGSNQPQHF

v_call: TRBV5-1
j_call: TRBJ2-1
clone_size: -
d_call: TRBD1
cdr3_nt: TGCGCCAGCAGCTTCCGGCGACAGGGGGCCTACAATGAGCAGTTCTTC
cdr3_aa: CASSFRRQGAYNEQFF

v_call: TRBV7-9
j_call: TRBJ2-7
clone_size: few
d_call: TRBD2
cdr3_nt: TGTGCCAGCAGCCCATCCGCGACCGGGACTAGCAATCAGCAGTACTTC
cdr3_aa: CASSPSATGTSNQQYF

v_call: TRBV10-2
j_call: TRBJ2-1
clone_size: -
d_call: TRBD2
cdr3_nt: TGCGCCAGCAGTGTGGGACTAGCGGGAGCCCACAATGAGCAGTTCTTC
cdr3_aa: CASSVGLAGAHNEQFF

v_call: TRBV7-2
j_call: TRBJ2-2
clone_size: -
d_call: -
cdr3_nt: TGTGCCAGCAGCTGGGGACTCCAGAACACCGGGGAGCTGTTTTTT
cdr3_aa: CASSWGLQNTGELFF

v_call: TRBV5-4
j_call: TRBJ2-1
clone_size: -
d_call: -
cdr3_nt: TGTGCCAGCAGCTTGGATTCCCGGGGGGCGCGGAATGAGCAGTTCTTC
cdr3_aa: CASSLDSRGARNEQFF

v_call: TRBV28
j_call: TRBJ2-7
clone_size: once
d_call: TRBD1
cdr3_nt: TGTGCCACGCAGGGGACAGGGAAAACCTACGAGCAGTACTTC
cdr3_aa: CATQGTGKTYEQYF

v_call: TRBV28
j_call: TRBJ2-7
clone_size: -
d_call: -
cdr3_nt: TGTGCCAGCAGTACACAACGGGAGTACGGGCTCGAGCAGTACTTC
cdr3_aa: CASSTQREYGLEQYF

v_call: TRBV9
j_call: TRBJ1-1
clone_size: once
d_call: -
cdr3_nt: TGTGCCAGCAGCGTGGACATATTTACTGAAGCTTTCTTT
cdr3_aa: CASSVDIFTEAFF

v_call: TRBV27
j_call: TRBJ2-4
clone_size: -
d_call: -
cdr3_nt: TGTGCCAGCAGTCCATCCAGGGGAGCCAAAAACATTCAGTACTTC
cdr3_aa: CASSPSRGAKNIQYF

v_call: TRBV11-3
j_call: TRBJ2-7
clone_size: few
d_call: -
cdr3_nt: TGTGCCAGCAGCGCAAGTCAGGGCTACGAGCAGTACTTC
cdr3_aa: CASSASQGYEQYF

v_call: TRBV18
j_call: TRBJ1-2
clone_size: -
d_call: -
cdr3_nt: TGTGCCAGCTCACCATCCGGGGAGGTGCGCTATGGCTACACCTTC
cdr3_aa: CASSPSGEVRYGYTF

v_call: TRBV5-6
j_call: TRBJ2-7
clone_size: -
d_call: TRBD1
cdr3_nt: TGTGCCAGCAGCTCGGCGACAGGGTTTGTCTACGAGCAGTACTTC
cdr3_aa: CASSSATGFVYEQYF

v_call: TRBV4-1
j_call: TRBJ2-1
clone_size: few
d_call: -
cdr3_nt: TGCGCCAGCAGCCCCCCAAAAAGTCCGGGCAATGAGCAGTTCTTC
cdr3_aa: CASSPPKSPGNEQFF

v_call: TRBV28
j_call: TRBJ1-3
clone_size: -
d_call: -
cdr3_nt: TGTGCCAGCAGTCCCGGGACCCCCTCTGGAAACACCATATATTTT
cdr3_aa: CASSPGTPSGNTIYF

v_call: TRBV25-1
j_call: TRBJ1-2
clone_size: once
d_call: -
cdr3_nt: TGTGCCAGCAGCCCTCTGGGAATAGCTAACTATGGCTACACCTTC
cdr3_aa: CASSPLGIANYGYTF

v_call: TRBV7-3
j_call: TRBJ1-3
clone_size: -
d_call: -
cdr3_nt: TGTGCCAGCAGCTTAACGTCCACCGGAAACACCATATATTTT
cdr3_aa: CASSLTSTGNTIYF

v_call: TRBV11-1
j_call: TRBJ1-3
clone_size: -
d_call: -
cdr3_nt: TGTGCCAGCAGCAGGGACGGTAGCTCTGGAAACACCATATATTTT
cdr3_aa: CASSRDGSSGNTIYF

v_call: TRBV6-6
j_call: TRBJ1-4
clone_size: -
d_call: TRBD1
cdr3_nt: TGTGCCAGCAGTCCACGGACAGGGGGCGATGAAAAACTGTTTTTT
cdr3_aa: CASSPRTGGDEKLFF

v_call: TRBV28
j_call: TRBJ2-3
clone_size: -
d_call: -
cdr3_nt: TGTGCCAGCAGTGGGACCCTCCGCACAGATACGCAGTATTTT
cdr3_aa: CASSGTLRTDTQYF

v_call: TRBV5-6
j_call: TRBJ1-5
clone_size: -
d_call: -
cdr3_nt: TGTGCCAGCAGCCCTGGAGCCGGTCAGCCCCAGCATTTT
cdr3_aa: CASSPGAGQPQHF

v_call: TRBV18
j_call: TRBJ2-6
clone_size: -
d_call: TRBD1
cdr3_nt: TGTGCCAGCTCACCCGGACAGGCCGGTTTTAGGGCCAACGTCCTGACTTTC
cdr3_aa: CASSPGQAGFRANVLTF

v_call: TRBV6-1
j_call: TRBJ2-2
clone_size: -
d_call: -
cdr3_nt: TGTGCCAGCAGTGAAGCGGGGGGGCCTAGTACTGGGGAGCTGTTTTTT
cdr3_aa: CASSEAGGPSTGELFF

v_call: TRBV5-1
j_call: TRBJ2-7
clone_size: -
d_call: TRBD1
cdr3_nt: TGCGCCAGCAGCTGGGACAGGGAGGGAAGCGAGCAGTACTTC
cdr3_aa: CASSWDREGSEQYF

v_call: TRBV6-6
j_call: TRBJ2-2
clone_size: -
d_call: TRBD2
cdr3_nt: TGTGCCAGCACTGGGACTAGCGGCCCGAGGGGGGAGCTGTTTTTT
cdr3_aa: CASTGTSGPRGELFF

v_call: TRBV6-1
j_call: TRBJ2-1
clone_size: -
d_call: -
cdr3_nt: TGTGCCAGCAGTGATTCCTGGGGGCCATCCTACAATGAGCAGTTCTTC
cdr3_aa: CASSDSWGPSYNEQFF

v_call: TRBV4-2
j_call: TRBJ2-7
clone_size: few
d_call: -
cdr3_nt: TGTGCCAGCAGCCAAGGGACTTTCCTGGACGAGCAGTACTTC
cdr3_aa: CASSQGTFLDEQYF

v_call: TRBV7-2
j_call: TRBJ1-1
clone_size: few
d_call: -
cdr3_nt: TGTGCCAGCAGCTTAGACAGGTCCCAGCGTGAAGCTTTCTTT
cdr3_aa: CASSLDRSQREAFF

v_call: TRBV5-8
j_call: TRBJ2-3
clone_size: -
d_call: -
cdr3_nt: TGTGCCAGCAGCTTGACAGATACGCAGTATTTT
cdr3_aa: CASSLTDTQYF

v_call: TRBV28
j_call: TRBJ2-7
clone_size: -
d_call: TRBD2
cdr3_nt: TGTGCCAGCAGTCAAGCACGGCTAGCGGGAGCCCGCTCCTACGAGCAGTACTTC
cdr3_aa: CASSQARLAGARSYEQYF

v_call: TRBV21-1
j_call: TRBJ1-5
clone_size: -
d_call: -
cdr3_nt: TGTGCCAGCAGCAAAGCTGGGTCAGGCGGCAATCAGCCCCAGCATTTT
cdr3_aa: CASSKAGSGGNQPQHF

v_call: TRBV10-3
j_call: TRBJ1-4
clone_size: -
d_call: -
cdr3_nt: TGTGCCACCGGGACGGGTGAAAATGAAAAACTGTTTTTT
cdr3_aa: CATGTGENEKLFF